Listed below are T cell receptor beta chains from one sample, sequenced in a study of identical twins. Via MiXCR, TCRdb re-called the 5' RACE reads, giving one row per CDR3 protein. The profile covers 400,000 to 500,000 distinct CDR3 sequences, with 18% appearing a single time and around 10% taken by the ten largest. The sequenced sample was naive T cells sorted from blood. These receptors were taken from a man aged 45 to 65 in good health. Each CDR3 is given without its conserved first and last residue. Fields, in order: V gene, J gene, CDR3 protein.

TRBV20-1	TRBJ2-3	SARVREAPHRAQY
TRBV5-5	TRBJ1-4	ASSLSARVWNEKLF
TRBV20-1	TRBJ2-7	SATTRDRGSEQY
TRBV9	TRBJ1-6	ASSPTGGSSYNSPLH
TRBV9	TRBJ1-1	ASSAPVDRGGSMNTEAF
TRBV29-1	TRBJ1-1	SVGPALNTEAF
TRBV12-3/TRBV12-4	TRBJ2-7	ASRGQGAGYEQY
TRBV11-2	TRBJ1-3	ASSLRDRTSTSGNTIY
TRBV5-1	TRBJ2-7	ASSLRSGRPQTYEQY
TRBV6-2/TRBV6-3	TRBJ2-7	ASTTSGPYEQY
TRBV7-2	TRBJ2-5	ASSPSYSETQY
TRBV7-2	TRBJ1-3	ASNLGGAGNTIY
TRBV7-2	TRBJ2-5	ASTRRLAGVETQY
TRBV12-3/TRBV12-4	TRBJ2-1	ASSLPWGEQF
TRBV11-2	TRBJ2-5	ASSLTRGGASETQY
TRBV20-1	TRBJ2-7	SAAKRGSSYEQY